This T cell receptor (beta chain) stems from a study of blood T cell repertoires in COVID-19. In the study's own analysis: Estimates of nucleated cell counts were drawn from the amplification of reference gene primers. TCRdb's copy holds only in-frame clones and misses some; the assay was immunoSEQ multiplex PCR. Clonal size and the V and J genes are those of that table, whereas D and trimming came from the DNA. This table holds some 260,000 clones, around four fifths found once. The TCR comes from a woman aged 40 to 50 with active or convalescent COVID-19. The sample consisted of peripheral blood.

The DNA for the CDR3 is TGTGCCAGCAGCCAAGACAGGGGGGCTGAAGCTTTCTTT. Encoded protein: CASSQDRGAEAFF. The rearrangement links TRBV3-1 (or the pseudogene TRBV3-2) to TRBJ1-1; TRBD1 aligns across 7 bases. The CDR3 length is 13 residues. The junction had 1 base not matched to a gene; V was cut back by 0 bases and J by 6 bases. Germline CDR1 LGHDT, CDR2 YNNKEL (reference sequence).